These T cell receptor beta chains were read from a single sample in a study of blood T cell repertoires in COVID-19. Some clones are missing from TCRdb's copy, which holds only in-frame ones; the method was immunoSEQ multiplex PCR. Counted here are about 380,000 clones, about 90% occurring once; the ten biggest clones make up 6.5%. The source material was peripheral blood. The receptors stem from a man aged 18 to 35 with active or convalescent COVID-19. The CDR3 runs from the conserved cysteine through the conserved F or W. Each record gives: D gene, V gene, J gene, CDR3 protein. D genes are given only for firm matches.

TRBD1	TRBV3-1/TRBV3-2	TRBJ2-6	CASRHRGMAGANVLTF
-	TRBV5-1	TRBJ1-2	CASSLDAGDGYTF
TRBD2	TRBV19	TRBJ2-1	CASNKLAGGSYNEQFF
-	TRBV2	TRBJ1-2	CASSERDTDYGYTF
-	TRBV5-1	TRBJ1-5	CASSLGGRDDQPQHF
TRBD2	TRBV5-5	TRBJ2-5	CASSFSGSVRETQYF
TRBD2	TRBV18	TRBJ2-7	CASSTRTSGNYEQYF
-	TRBV19	TRBJ2-7	CASSIAFGFSYEQYF
-	TRBV12-3/TRBV12-4	TRBJ2-7	CASSFDIYEQYF
TRBD1	TRBV6-5	TRBJ2-7	CASSPGQGAWEQYF
TRBD1	TRBV7-9	TRBJ2-2	CASSPKVQGVPVNTGELFF
-	TRBV6-6	TRBJ1-5	CACGSSNQPQHF
-	TRBV27	TRBJ2-7	CASGQTPSYEQYF
-	TRBV29-1	TRBJ2-6	CSAAYSGANVLTF
TRBD1	TRBV19	TRBJ1-2	CASSSQGGLLGYTF
TRBD1	TRBV7-3	TRBJ2-5	CASSSGTGLFPTQYF
-	TRBV7-3	TRBJ1-1	CASSPTGTRNTEAFF
TRBD2	TRBV9	TRBJ2-7	CASSLNSGGSSYEQYF
TRBD2	TRBV2	TRBJ2-7	CASSDTSAPSYEQYF
-	TRBV6-5	TRBJ1-1	CASSYSRVLNTEAFF
-	TRBV18	TRBJ2-3	CASSPILRGSDTQYF
-	TRBV4-1	TRBJ2-2	CASSQEGFGRNTGELFF
-	TRBV11-3	TRBJ2-5	CASSRTSQGTQYF
TRBD1	TRBV27	TRBJ2-7	CASRPGQGSREQYF
TRBD1	TRBV29-1	TRBJ2-1	CSVDEWGQGIYEQFF
TRBD2	TRBV6-5	TRBJ2-2	CAGSLGLTNTGELFF
-	TRBV11-2	TRBJ2-7	CASSPPAGYTYEQYF
-	TRBV25-1	TRBJ1-2	CASSDIPNYGYTF
-	TRBV18	TRBJ2-5	CASSPPGVPGETQYF
TRBD1	TRBV7-2	TRBJ2-3	CASSLRQGQHTDTQYF
-	TRBV4-3	TRBJ1-2	CASSQNRAPAYGYTF
-	TRBV7-2	TRBJ1-6	CASSLGTGIPLHF
TRBD2	TRBV6-5	TRBJ2-5	CASSYAGGGRETQYF
TRBD1	TRBV5-1	TRBJ2-5	CASSPGDRVGATQYF
TRBD1	TRBV28	TRBJ2-2	CASSTDYLTGEGELFF
TRBD1	TRBV18	TRBJ1-5	CASSPSVRQGSDQPQHF
-	TRBV4-3	TRBJ1-5	CASSQDRRVNQPQHF
-	TRBV7-9	TRBJ1-5	CASSLVTVGDNQPQHF
TRBD1	TRBV10-3	TRBJ1-1	CAISEDRASATEAFF
-	TRBV2	TRBJ1-5	CASSEFPGNAFYSNQPQHF
-	TRBV15	TRBJ2-1	CATSRDNQGNDEQFF
-	TRBV6-5	TRBJ1-5	CASTLRGTQHF
TRBD1	TRBV29-1	TRBJ2-3	CSVEDRTGWRTDTQYF
-	TRBV19	TRBJ1-5	CASSSRQLYSNQPQHF
TRBD1	TRBV6-2/TRBV6-3	TRBJ1-1	CASSGRQGNTEAFF
-	TRBV7-3	TRBJ1-5	CASSRHSHSNQPQHF
-	TRBV9	TRBJ2-3	CASSVELFTDTQYF
-	TRBV14	TRBJ1-2	CASSPLGGEEGYTF
-	TRBV28	TRBJ2-7	CASTLSGAYEQYF
-	TRBV4-1	TRBJ2-7	CASSQENGRDEQYF
-	TRBV7-2	TRBJ1-6	CASRQHTNSPLHF
-	TRBV5-4	TRBJ1-6	CASSLGGSGLNSPLHF
-	TRBV7-3	TRBJ1-1	CASSLTRDTEAFF
-	TRBV28	TRBJ1-1	CASSAFGLNTEAFF